This TCR beta chain came from a study of shared clonotypes between healthy human individuals. Profiling relied on immunoSEQ multiplex PCR, and the TCRdb table lists in-frame clones only, not all of them. The table shows roughly 2.5 million clones, with approximately 92% occurring only once. Points on this clone: Its antigen is as yet unknown.

Notes on the study in general: Larger richness was generally estimated for naive than memory subsets.

Germline V gene sequence: CDR1 LNHDA, CDR2 SQIVND (reference sequence). This CDR3 spans 15 amino acids. V lost 9 bases and J lost 2, with 17 bases in between. The sequence derives from a man aged 18 to 29 in good health. The V call is TRBV19, the J call TRBJ1-5; TRBD1 is a possible D gene (6 bases). Sequencing was done on a sample of naive CD4+ T cells sorted from blood. The subset denotes: CD45RA+ positively selected. The CDR3 sequence: CASTDSFGGNQPQHF. The CDR3 nucleotides are TGTGCCAGCACGGACAGCTTTGGGGGCAATCAGCCCCAGCATTTT.